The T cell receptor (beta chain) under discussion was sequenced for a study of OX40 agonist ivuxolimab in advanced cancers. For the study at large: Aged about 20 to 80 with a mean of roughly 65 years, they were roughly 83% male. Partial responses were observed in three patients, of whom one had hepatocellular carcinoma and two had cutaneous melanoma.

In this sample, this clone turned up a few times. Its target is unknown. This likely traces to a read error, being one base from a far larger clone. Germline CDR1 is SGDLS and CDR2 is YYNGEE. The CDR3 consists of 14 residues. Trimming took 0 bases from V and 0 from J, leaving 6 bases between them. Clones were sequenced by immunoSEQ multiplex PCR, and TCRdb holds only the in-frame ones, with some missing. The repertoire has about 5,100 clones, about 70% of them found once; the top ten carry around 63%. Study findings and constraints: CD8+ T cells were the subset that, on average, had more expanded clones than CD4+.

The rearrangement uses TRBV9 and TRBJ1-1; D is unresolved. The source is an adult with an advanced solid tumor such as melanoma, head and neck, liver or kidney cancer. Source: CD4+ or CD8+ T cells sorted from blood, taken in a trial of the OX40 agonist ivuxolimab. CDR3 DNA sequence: TGTGCCAGCAGCGTAGGAGGAGTGAACACTGAAGCTTTCTTT. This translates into CASSVGGVNTEAFF.